At least ten counts were recorded for the clone carrying this TCR beta chain. TCRdb processed the 5' RACE reads anew with MiXCR; each CDR3 protein has one entry. The sample lists about 5,800 distinct CDR3 sequences; roughly 6% were seen once. The record originates from a study of T cells after yellow fever vaccination. Overall study: The SMART-Seq v4 Ultra Low Input method served to prepare the low-cell-number fractions.

Findings and caveats of the study: Overlap between CD4 and CD8 compartments was detected for a small share of clonotypes. Almost all vaccine-responding clonotypes were not detected in the sorted memory subsets at the day 0 time point. Post-booster samples contained most primary-vaccination clones (about 95% CD4, roughly 88% CD8).

Germline V gives CDR1 SGHTA, CDR2 FQGNSA. This CDR3 comprises 14 residues. V was clipped by 1 base and J by 5 bases, with 8 bases between them. This receptor was identified in a young man who received the YFV17D yellow fever vaccine. V and J are TRBV7-2 and TRBJ2-2, with a possible D match to TRBD2 (6 bases). Sequenced here: PBMCs, either bulk or a sorted T-cell subset (CD4+, CD8+, memory, or dextramer-sorted; not recorded which), sampled less than 16 days after the first yellow fever vaccination. In DNA form, the CDR3 reads TGTGCCAGCAGCTTAGTTCGGGGGACCGGGGAGCTGTTTTTT. Its protein is CASSLVRGTGELFF.